The 14 T cell receptor beta chains below come from one sample, sequenced in a study of blood T cell repertoires in COVID-19. Here immunoSEQ multiplex PCR was the method, and the copy in TCRdb shows in-frame clones only, minus some. The sample lists about 190,000 clones, 70% to 85% seen once, with approximately 13% in the top ten. Sequencing was performed on peripheral blood. These receptors were obtained from a woman aged 50 to 60 with acute or convalescent COVID-19.

The chain is built from TRBV11-2 and TRBJ2-3; tentatively, D is TRBD2 (6 bases). V was pared by 3 bases and J by 6 bases, with 16 bases between. CDR3 size: 15 residues. CDR1 and CDR2 (germline): SGHAT, FQNNGV. CDR3 nucleotides: TGTGCCAGCAGCTTTAGGAGGGGACCGTTTGATACGCAGTATTTT. Residues: CASSFRRGPFDTQYF.

This chain uses TRBV2 with TRBJ2-1; weak D call: TRBD2 (6 bases). CDR1 and CDR2 (germline): SNHLY, FYNNEI. CDR3 size: 14 residues. V lost 7 bases to trimming and J lost 7 bases, with 17 bases between them. The CDR3 DNA follows: TGTGCCAGCAATCGGGAAGGAGGAGGGAATGAGCAGTTCTTC. Encoded protein: CASNREGGGNEQFF.

V is TRBV29-1 and J is TRBJ1-5; D is uncertain. V dropped 4 bases and J dropped 5 bases, with 12 bases sitting between them. Germline CDR1 and CDR2: SQVTM and ANQGSEA. This CDR3 is 13 amino acids long. The CDR3 reads CSVGEGVDQPQHF. Written as DNA, the CDR3 is TGCAGCGTTGGGGAGGGTGTGGATCAGCCCCAGCATTTT.

V gene TRBV5-5 combines with J gene TRBJ1-2; D unclear. The length of the CDR3 is 13 residues. Germline-derived CDR1 and CDR2 are SGHKS and YYEKEE (reference sequence). The V and J ends lost 0 bases and 8 bases respectively, with 11 bases between them. In nucleotides, the CDR3 is TGTGCCAGCAGCTTGGACCGGGTTGGAGGCTACACCTTC. Amino acid sequence: CASSLDRVGGYTF.

This clone was seen only a few times. The chain combines TRBV13 with TRBJ2-1; TRBD1 is a possible D gene (5 bases). The CDR3 has 12 residues. Between the trimmed V and J ends, which lost 4 bases and 12 bases, there was a span of 13 bases. Germline V CDR1 and CDR2: PRHDT, FYEKMQ (reference sequence). CDR3 in amino acids: CASSYQGVGQFF. CDR3 nucleotide sequence: TGTGCCAGCAGCTATCAGGGTGTCGGGCAGTTCTTC.

This clone was counted ten times or more. The chain links TRBV28 to TRBJ1-2; D gene uncertain. V lost 3 bases and J 5 bases, leaving 7 bases between the germline ends. Germline CDR1 reads MDHEN; CDR2 reads SYDVKM. The CDR3 spans 12 residues. The CDR3 is CASSLFRYGYTF. In DNA, the CDR3 is TGTGCCAGCAGTTTGTTCAGATATGGCTACACCTTC.

This clone was observed a few times. The chain uses TRBV19 and TRBJ2-3; TRBD2 agrees at 9 bases. CDR1 and CDR2 from the germline V gene are LNHDA and SQIVND (reference sequence). With 4 bases clipped from V and 0 bases from J, the junction kept 5 bases outside the gene matches. The CDR3 consists of 16 residues. Written as DNA, the CDR3 is TGTGCCAGTAGTACCCCTAGCGGGGCTAGCACAGATACGCAGTATTTT. This gives the protein CASSTPSGASTDTQYF.

The rearrangement joins TRBV29-1 to TRBJ2-5; a possible D gene is TRBD2 (7 bases). Trimming cost V 0 bases and J 5 bases, with 13 bases left between them. There are 14 residues in the CDR3. Germline values: CDR1 SQVTM, CDR2 ANQGSEA. The CDR3 is CSVEDRGAGETQYF. The CDR3 nucleotides are TGCAGCGTTGAAGATCGGGGGGCGGGCGAGACCCAGTACTTC.

This chain links TRBV11-3 with TRBJ2-2; the match to TRBD1 covers 9 bases. This CDR3 comprises 16 residues. Germline assignment: CDR1 SGHNT and CDR2 YENEEA. V lost 4 bases to trimming and J lost 5 bases; unmatched junction nucleotides: 8. For the CDR3, the DNA is TGTGCCAGCAGCTGGGGGGGACAGGGAAGAACCGGGGAGCTGTTTTTT. Residues: CASSWGGQGRTGELFF.

The J gene is TRBJ1-2, the V gene TRBV6-1; 7 positions agree with TRBD1. The CDR3 is made up of 14 amino acids. Germline V CDR1 and CDR2: MNHNS, SASEGT. J was trimmed by 8 bases and V by 3 bases; bases with no gene match: 9. The CDR3 DNA reads as TGTGCCAGCAGTGACGAGGACAGGCCAGTCGGCTACACCTTC. Protein: CASSDEDRPVGYTF.

The chain links TRBV27 to TRBJ2-2; D uncertain. V lost 0 bases and J 0 bases, leaving 11 bases between the germline ends. Germline V gene data show CDR1 as MNHEY and CDR2 as SMNVEV (reference sequence). The length of the CDR3 is 17 residues. Written as DNA, the CDR3 is TGTGCCAGCAGTTTATCTCGGCTAGACGCGAACACCGGGGAGCTGTTTTTT. Its translation is CASSLSRLDANTGELFF.

The rearrangement uses TRBV19 and TRBJ1-1; D may be TRBD1 (5 bases). V lost 4 bases to trimming and J lost 0 bases, with 9 bases between them. The CDR3 extends over 14 amino acids. Germline CDR1 is LNHDA and CDR2 is SQIVND (reference sequence). The CDR3 here is CASSKGQLNTEAFF. The DNA for the CDR3 is TGTGCCAGTAGTAAGGGGCAGTTGAACACTGAAGCTTTCTTT.

A remark on this clone: The junction departs from the called germline gene at one end, perhaps through a read error. The V gene is TRBV7-2, the J gene TRBJ2-1; a weak D match, TRBD1 (6 bases). Looked up from germline, CDR1 is SGHTA and CDR2 is FQGNSA. This CDR3 spans 15 amino acids. Here the CDR3 reads CASTLQGGIYNEQFF. The CDR3 DNA reads TGTGCCAGCACCTTACAGGGTGGTATCTACAATGAGCAGTTCTTC.

This rearrangement joins TRBV10-3 to TRBJ1-4; D may be TRBD1 (6 bases). Germline values: CDR1 ENHRY, CDR2 SYGVKD. The CDR3 extends over 15 amino acids. V was pared by 0 bases and J by 4 bases, with 9 bases between. CDR3: CAISESTGLNEKLFF. The CDR3 region has the DNA TGTGCCATCAGTGAGTCGACAGGCCTTAATGAAAAACTGTTTTTT.